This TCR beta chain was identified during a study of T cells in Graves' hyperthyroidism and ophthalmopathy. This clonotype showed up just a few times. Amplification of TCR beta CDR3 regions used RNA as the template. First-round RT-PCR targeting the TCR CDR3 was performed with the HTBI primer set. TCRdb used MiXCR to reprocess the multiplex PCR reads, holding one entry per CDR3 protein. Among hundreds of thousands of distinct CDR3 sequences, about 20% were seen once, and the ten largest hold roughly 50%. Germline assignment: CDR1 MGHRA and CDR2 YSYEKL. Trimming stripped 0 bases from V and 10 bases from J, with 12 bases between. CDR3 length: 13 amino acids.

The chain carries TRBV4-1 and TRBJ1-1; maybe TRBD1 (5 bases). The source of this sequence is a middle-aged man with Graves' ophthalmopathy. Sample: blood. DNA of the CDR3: TGCGCCAGCAGCCAAGATCGGCGCGGGGGAGCTTTCTTT. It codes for CASSQDRRGGAFF.